A single sample gave rise to the 3 T cell receptor beta chains below, sequenced in a study of blood T cell repertoires in COVID-19. Data came from immunoSEQ multiplex PCR; TCRdb stores just in-frame clones and leaves some out. The data contain 200,000 or so clones, 70% to 85% of them singletons. Sample: peripheral blood. The origin of the receptors is a woman in her twenties or thirties with acute or convalescent COVID-19.

The chain links TRBV7-2 to TRBJ2-7; D possibly corresponds to TRBD2 (6 bases). CDR1 and CDR2 (germline): SGHTA, FQGNSA. This CDR3 is built from 15 residues. V gave up 3 bases and J gave up 1 base, with 13 bases separating them. CDR3 in DNA: TGTGCCAGCAGCTTGGCGGGGTCACGGTCCTACGAGCAGTACTTC. Amino acid sequence: CASSLAGSRSYEQYF. The complete variable domain, with remaining parts taken from reference TRBV7-2 and TRBJ2-7, reads GAGVSQSPSNKVTEKGKDVELRCDPISGHTALYWYRQSLGQGLEFLIYFQGNSAPDKSGLPSDRFSAERTGGSVSTLTIQRTQQEDSAVYLCASSLAGSRSYEQYFGPGTRLTVT.

The chain combines TRBV3-1 (or the pseudogene TRBV3-2) with TRBJ2-7; D is undetermined. The V end was cut by 4 bases, the J end by 5 bases, with 9 bases between. The CDR3 consists of 12 residues. In germline, CDR1 is LGHDT, CDR2 YNNKEL (reference sequence). This CDR3 is CASSRVGDEQYF. The CDR3 DNA follows: TGTGCCAGCAGCCGCGTTGGAGACGAGCAGTACTTC.

This clone came up a few times. The chain joins TRBV5-4 to TRBJ2-6; weak D call: TRBD1 (5 bases). Germline CDR1 reads SGHNT; CDR2 reads YYREEE (reference sequence). V lost 3 bases, J lost 1 base, and 5 bases lay in between. The CDR3 extends over 14 amino acids. The CDR3 reads CASSSGSGANVLTF. The CDR3 DNA is TGTGCCAGCAGCTCAGGGTCTGGGGCCAACGTCCTGACTTTC.